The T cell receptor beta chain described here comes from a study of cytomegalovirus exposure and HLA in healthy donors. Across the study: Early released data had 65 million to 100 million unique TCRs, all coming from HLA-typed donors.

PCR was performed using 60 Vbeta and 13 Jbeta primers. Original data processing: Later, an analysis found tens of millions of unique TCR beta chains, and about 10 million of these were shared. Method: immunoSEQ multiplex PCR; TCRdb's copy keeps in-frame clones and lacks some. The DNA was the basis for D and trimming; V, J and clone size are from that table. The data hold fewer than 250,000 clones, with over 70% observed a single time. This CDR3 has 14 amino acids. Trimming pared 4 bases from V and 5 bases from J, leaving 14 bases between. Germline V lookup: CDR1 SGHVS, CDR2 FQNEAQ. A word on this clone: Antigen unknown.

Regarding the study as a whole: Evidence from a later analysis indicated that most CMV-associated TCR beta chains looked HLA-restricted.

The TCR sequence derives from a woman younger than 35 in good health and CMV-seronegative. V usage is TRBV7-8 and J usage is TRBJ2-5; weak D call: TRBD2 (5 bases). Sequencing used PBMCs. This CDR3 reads CASSSGPGRETQYF. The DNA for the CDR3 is TGTGCCAGCAGCTCGGGCCCGGGAAGGGAGACCCAGTACTTC.